What follows are 12 T cell receptor beta chains derived from one specimen sequenced in a study of Graves' ophthalmopathy and Graves' hyperthyroidism. Amplification from RNA transcripts yielded the TCR beta CDR3 regions. HTBI-primed RT-PCR formed the first round, and a multiplex PCR formed the second. Each CDR3 protein gets one entry after TCRdb re-called the multiplex PCR reads with MiXCR. The sample comprises around 1.1 million distinct CDR3 sequences, roughly two fifths of which are singletons, and roughly 11% rests with the top ten. The specimen sequenced was peripheral blood or thyroid tissue (not recorded which). Source of these receptors: an adult man with Graves' hyperthyroidism.

In regard to this clonotype: A much larger clone differs by one base, so this may be a read error. The conserved phenylalanine or tryptophan is not found at the CDR3 terminus, so this likely reflects a read error. The CDR3 sequence is CASSSELGYGYTL. As DNA, the CDR3 is TGTGCCAGCAGCTCCGAGTTGGGCTATGGCTACACCCTC. V is TRBV7-9 and J is TRBJ1-2; D remains ambiguous. Germline V gene data show CDR1 as SEHNR and CDR2 as FQNEAQ (reference sequence). The V gene lost 4 bases and the J gene lost 4 bases, with 10 bases spanning the gap. The CDR3 totals 13 residues.

Many counts were recorded for this clonotype. The genes are TRBV5-8 and TRBJ1-2; TRBD1 matches at 7 bases. The J segment lost 6 bases and the V segment lost 5 bases, leaving 7 bases of the junction unmatched. CDR1 and CDR2 from the germline V gene are SGHTS and YDEGEE. The CDR3 sequence is 13 residues long. The DNA of the CDR3 is TGTGCCAGCAGACAGGGGATCGATCATGGCTACACCTTC. Translating it yields CASRQGIDHGYTF.

Comment on this clonotype: This may stem from a read error, because a much larger clone lies one nucleotide away. The rearrangement joins TRBV29-1 to TRBJ2-7; D gene uncertain. CDR3 length equals 11 residues. V was pared by 6 bases and J by 3 bases, with 9 bases between. The germline gives CDR1 SQVTM, CDR2 ANQGSEA. The CDR3 reads CSVSDDYEQYF. The DNA for the CDR3 is TGCAGCGTGAGCGACGACTACGAGCAGTACTTC.

The rearrangement joins TRBV12-3 or TRBV12-4 to TRBJ1-3; the D gene is possibly TRBD1 (6 bases). V was trimmed by 6 bases and J by 0 bases, leaving 12 bases between them. The CDR3 runs 15 residues. CDR3 coding DNA: TGTGCCAGCAGCCCCGGACAGATCTCTGGAAACACCATATATTTT. It translates to CASSPGQISGNTIYF.

V is TRBV2 and J is TRBJ2-7, with 12 nucleotides matching TRBD2. The CDR3 sequence is 21 residues long. Germline CDR1 and CDR2: SNHLY and FYNNEI. V dropped 0 bases and J dropped 2; count of bases not matched to a gene: 17. The CDR3 DNA reads TGTGCCAGCAGTGAAGCGTCCCCGTTTCGGCTAGCGGGAGGGCCGGCCTACGAGCAGTACTTC. It translates to CASSEASPFRLAGGPAYEQYF. Full variable domain (outside the CDR3, taken from reference TRBV2 and TRBJ2-7): EPEVTQTPSHQVTQMGQEVILRCVPISNHLYFYWYRQILGQKVEFLVSFYNNEISEKSEIFDDQFSVERPDGSNFTLKIRSTKLEDSAMYFCASSEASPFRLAGGPAYEQYFGPGTRLTVT.

V usage is TRBV7-2 and J usage is TRBJ2-7; TRBD1 agrees at 8 bases. The CDR3 is 12 amino acids. Germline V lookup: CDR1 SGHTA, CDR2 FQGNSA. Germline trimming cut 4 bases from V and 6 bases from J; bases unmatched to any gene: 2. DNA of the CDR3: TGTGCCAGCAGCTACAGGGGGTTCGAGCAGTACTTC. Its translation is CASSYRGFEQYF.

The chain links TRBV14 to TRBJ1-2; no clear D. The germline V gene encodes CDR1 SGHDN and CDR2 FVKESK. Trimming left V 4 bases short and J 4 bases short, with 16 bases between. The CDR3 contains 15 residues. CDR3 coding DNA: TGTGCCAGCAGCCGCCGCGCCGACACGAGCTATGGCTACACCTTC. Translating it yields CASSRRADTSYGYTF.

V gene TRBV11-2 combines with J gene TRBJ2-7; perhaps TRBD1 as D (5 bases). This CDR3 spans 15 amino acids. Germline loops: CDR1 SGHAT, CDR2 FQNNGV. The V end lost 0 bases, the J end lost 3 bases, and 12 bases lay between the germline ends. The CDR3 nucleotides read TGTGCCAGCAGCTTAGAGATGGCAGGGATCTACGAGCAGTACTTC. This sequence encodes CASSLEMAGIYEQYF.

This clonotype was counted ten times or more. This sequence joins TRBV30 and TRBJ1-1, with 8 bases lining up with TRBD1. The germline V gene encodes CDR1 GTSNPN and CDR2 SVGIG (reference sequence). The trim removed 4 bases at V and 5 bases at J, leaving 9 bases unmatched. This CDR3 is built from 14 residues. The CDR3 DNA sequence: TGTGCCTGGATAGACAGGGGCAGAGGTACTGAAGCTTTCTTT. Translated: CAWIDRGRGTEAFF.

Many counts were recorded for this clonotype. V is TRBV7-8 and J is TRBJ2-7; no clear D gene. V gave up 6 bases and J gave up 0 bases, with 9 bases separating them. Germline V gives CDR1 SGHVS, CDR2 FQNEAQ. The CDR3 totals 13 residues. CDR3 amino acids: CASSGAHSYEQYF. CDR3 coding DNA: TGTGCCAGCAGTGGCGCACACTCCTACGAGCAGTACTTC.

This chain joins TRBV12-3 or TRBV12-4 and TRBJ2-7, with 8 bases lining up with TRBD1. With V trimmed by 5 bases and J by 4 bases, 10 bases remained unmatched. The CDR3 totals 15 residues. This chain's CDR3 is CASSATGAARYEQYF. DNA of the CDR3: TGTGCCAGCAGTGCGACAGGGGCGGCACGGTACGAGCAGTACTTC.

This clonotype was recorded many times. The chain employs TRBV7-2 and TRBJ2-2, with D perhaps matching TRBD1 (6 bases). The CDR3 contains 15 residues. The V gene lost 2 bases and the J gene lost 4 bases, with 11 bases spanning the gap. The germline CDR1 and CDR2 sequences are SGHTA and FQGNSA. This chain's CDR3 is CASSLSRGRTGELFF. The CDR3, as DNA: TGTGCCAGCAGCTTATCCAGGGGTCGCACCGGGGAGCTGTTTTTT. The full variable domain, in which reference TRBV7-2 and TRBJ2-2 provide the parts outside the CDR3, is GAGVSQSPSNKVTEKGKDVELRCDPISGHTALYWYRQSLGQGLEFLIYFQGNSAPDKSGLPSDRFSAERTGGSVSTLTIQRTQQEDSAVYLCASSLSRGRTGELFFGEGSRLTVL.